Only a few counts were recorded for the clone carrying this TCR beta chain. The use of a sample-barcoded 5' primer and a J-beta primer mix characterized a second PCR of roughly 6 to 12 cycles. TCRdb passed the 5' RACE reads through MiXCR, listing each CDR3 protein once. The repertoire holds around 1,600,000 distinct CDR3 sequences, with about 45% as singletons. This sample was taken from a study of blood T cells in healthy people across ages. This CDR3 is built from 11 residues. The V segment lost 7 bases and the J segment 10 bases; nucleotides outside the gene matches: 5. Germline V gene sequence: CDR1 MDHEN, CDR2 SYDVKM.

The specimen sequenced was blood. This chain links TRBV28 with TRBJ2-7; 9 nucleotides line up with TRBD1. This TCR came from a woman aged 18-35 years in good health. The CDR3 region has the DNA TGTGCCAGCACCGGACAGGGGTTCCAGTACTTC. It codes for CASTGQGFQYF.